One sample yielded the 12 T cell receptor beta chains listed below, sequenced in a study of blood T cell repertoires in COVID-19. Sequencing was performed with immunoSEQ multiplex PCR; in TCRdb, only in-frame clones are kept and a portion is missing. The sample holds 90,000 to 150,000 clones, 65% to 90% seen once. Sequenced material: peripheral blood. All receptors derive from a man older than 75 with acute or convalescent COVID-19.

This clone was counted once. This rearrangement joins TRBV6-1 to TRBJ2-1, with D tentatively TRBD2 (5 bases). Germline CDR1 and CDR2: MNHNS and SASEGT. Trimming removed 2 bases at V and 1 base at J, with 9 bases between. The CDR3 has 15 residues. The CDR3 coding sequence is TGTGCCAGCAGTGAATCGTCGGGGTCCTACAATGAGCAGTTCTTC. Translated, it gives CASSESSGSYNEQFF.

This chain joins TRBV3-1 (or the pseudogene TRBV3-2) and TRBJ1-2; tentatively, D is TRBD1 (5 bases). The germline CDR1 and CDR2 sequences are LGHDT and YNNKEL (reference sequence). CDR3 length: 14 residues. V was pared by 0 bases and J by 6 bases, with 11 bases between. CDR3 region: CASSQDRGGNGYTF. As DNA, the CDR3 is TGTGCCAGCAGCCAAGATCGGGGGGGAAATGGCTACACCTTC.

The gene calls are TRBV2 and TRBJ2-7; 7 nucleotides align to TRBD1. Germline V gives CDR1 SNHLY, CDR2 FYNNEI. J gave up 4 bases and V 6 bases, and 3 bases lay outside the gene matches. The CDR3 has 12 residues. CDR3 amino acids: CASSKQGYEQYF. The DNA for the CDR3 is TGTGCCAGCAGCAAACAGGGGTACGAGCAGTACTTC. The variable domain in full, completed from reference TRBV2 and TRBJ2-7, reads EPEVTQTPSHQVTQMGQEVILRCVPISNHLYFYWYRQILGQKVEFLVSFYNNEISEKSEIFDDQFSVERPDGSNFTLKIRSTKLEDSAMYFCASSKQGYEQYFGPGTRLTVT.

This clone was observed a handful of times. This sequence joins TRBV6-6 and TRBJ1-1; D gene ambiguous. The CDR3 is 14 amino acids. Germline V gene data show CDR1 as MNHNY and CDR2 as SVGAGI (reference sequence). Between the trimmed V and J ends, which lost 2 bases and 1 base, there was a span of 8 bases. The CDR3 DNA follows: TGTGCCAGCAGTTACCCTGAGAAGAACACTGAAGCTTTCTTT. Translated: CASSYPEKNTEAFF.

J is TRBJ1-1 and V is TRBV25-1; 7 bases map to TRBD1. The CDR3 is made up of 15 amino acids. Germline V lookup: CDR1 MGHDK, CDR2 SYGVNS. J lost 1 base, V lost 6 bases, and 8 bases had no gene match. The CDR3 loop is CASRTSGQANTEAFF. Here the CDR3 DNA reads TGTGCCAGCAGGACTTCAGGACAGGCGAACACTGAAGCTTTCTTT.

This rearrangement joins TRBV6-1 to TRBJ2-1, with 7 bases matching TRBD1. Losses at the gene ends were 2 bases for V and 7 bases for J; bases not matched to a gene: 8. CDR3 length: 15 residues. CDR1 is MNHNS, CDR2 SASEGT, per germline. CDR3 in amino acids: CASSENRGRGNEQFF. CDR3 bases: TGTGCCAGCAGTGAAAACAGGGGAAGGGGGAATGAGCAGTTCTTC.

V usage is TRBV19 and J usage is TRBJ1-1; D perhaps matches TRBD1 (6 bases). The CDR3 is 14 amino acids. The germline CDR1 and CDR2 sequences are LNHDA and SQIVND (reference sequence). With 0 bases removed from V and 11 bases from J, the gap between germline ends came to 16 bases. CDR3 DNA: TGTGCCAGTAGTATAGAAGGTTTTGCAGGGGAGGCTTTCTTT. This gives the protein CASSIEGFAGEAFF.

This clone appeared once. This chain links TRBV7-8 with TRBJ1-6; D is ambiguous. The CDR3 covers 15 residues. CDR1 and CDR2 from the germline V gene are SGHVS and FQNEAQ. V was trimmed by 8 bases and J by 0 bases, leaving 11 bases between them. Here the CDR3 DNA reads TGTGCCAGCGGGCTAAGCAGCTCCTATAATTCACCCCTCCACTTT. Translated: CASGLSSSYNSPLHF. The whole variable domain, filled in from reference TRBV7-8 and TRBJ1-6, reads GAGVSQSPRYKVAKRGQDVALRCDPISGHVSLFWYQQALGQGPEFLTYFQNEAQLDKSGLPSDRFFAERPEGSVSTLKIQRTQQEDSAVYLCASGLSSSYNSPLHFGNGTRLTVT.

A few counts support this clone. The V and J genes are TRBV10-2 and TRBJ2-3; TRBD2 might be the D (5 bases). Trimming cost V 4 bases and J 5 bases, with 13 bases left between them. CDR1 WSHSY and CDR2 SAAADI come from the germline V gene. The CDR3 covers 14 residues. DNA of the CDR3: TGCGCCAGCAGTGTGGCAGGTCGGGAAGATACGCAGTATTTT. Translated, it gives CASSVAGREDTQYF.

The J gene is TRBJ1-3, the V gene TRBV14; a weak D match, TRBD1 (6 bases). CDR1 SGHDN and CDR2 FVKESK come from the germline V gene. The CDR3 contains 15 residues. V was clipped by 0 bases and J by 4 bases, with 10 bases between them. CDR3 in amino acids: CASSQDGDRGNTIYF. The CDR3 nucleotides are TGTGCCAGCAGCCAAGATGGTGACAGGGGAAACACCATATATTTT.

V gene TRBV24-1 combines with J gene TRBJ2-1; 11 bases are a match to TRBD2. The CDR3 loop spans 15 amino acids. Germline lookup yields CDR1 KGHDR and CDR2 SFDVKD. With V trimmed by 4 bases and J by 8 bases, 6 bases remained unmatched. CDR3 nucleotide sequence: TGTGCCACCAGTGAAACTAGCGGGAGTCAGTATGAGCAGTTCTTC. Its translation: CATSETSGSQYEQFF.

In its sample, this clone was seen once. CDR3 DNA: TGTGCCAGCAGCTTAGTGGCAGGCGAACAGTTCTTC. Protein sequence: CASSLVAGEQFF. The rearrangement uses TRBV7-8 and TRBJ2-1, with D hard to call. From germline, CDR1 is SGHVS and CDR2 FQNEAQ. V gave up 1 base and J gave up 13 bases, with 11 bases separating them. The length of the CDR3 is 12 residues.